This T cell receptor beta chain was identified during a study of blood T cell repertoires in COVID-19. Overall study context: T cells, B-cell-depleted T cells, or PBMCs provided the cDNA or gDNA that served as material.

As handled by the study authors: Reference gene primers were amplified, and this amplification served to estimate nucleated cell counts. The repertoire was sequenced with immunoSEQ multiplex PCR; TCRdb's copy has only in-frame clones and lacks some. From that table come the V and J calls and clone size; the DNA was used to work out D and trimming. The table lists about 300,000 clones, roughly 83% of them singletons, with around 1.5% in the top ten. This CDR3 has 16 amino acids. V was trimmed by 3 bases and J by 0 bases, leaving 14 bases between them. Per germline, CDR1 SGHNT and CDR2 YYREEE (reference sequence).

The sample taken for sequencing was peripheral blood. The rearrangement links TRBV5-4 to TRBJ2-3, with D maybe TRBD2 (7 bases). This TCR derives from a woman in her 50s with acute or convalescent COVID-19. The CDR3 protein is CASSWGARGSTDTQYF. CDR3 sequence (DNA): TGTGCCAGCAGCTGGGGGGCGCGGGGGAGCACAGATACGCAGTATTTT.